A single sample is the source of the 10 T cell receptor beta chains below, sequenced in a study of metastatic and nonmetastatic thyroid tumors. TCRdb reassembled clones from the PCR reads with MiXCR. The profile shows around 26,000 clones, around 3.5% of them singletons. Patients had received no treatment of any kind before thyroid surgery. Sequenced: blood. The receptor set was obtained from a male donor with papillary thyroid cancer or a benign thyroid nodule (not recorded which). Some clones in this sample may be carry-over from other donors' samples.

By its share, this clone is medium-sized. The chain recombines TRBV28 with TRBJ2-7; D remains ambiguous. Trimming shortened V by 3 bases and J by 2 bases, and 5 bases separated the two germline ends. Germline V gene sequence: CDR1 MDHEN, CDR2 SYDVKM. The CDR3 covers 12 residues. CDR3 in DNA: TGTGCCAGCAGTTTCATAGCCTACGAGCAGTACTTC. Residues: CASSFIAYEQYF.

A few counts support this clone. The V gene is TRBV6-5, the J gene TRBJ2-1; D remains ambiguous. CDR1 and CDR2 (germline): MNHEY, SVGAGI. Trimming left V 4 bases short and J 6 bases short, with 10 bases between. CDR3 length equals 13 residues. The CDR3 nucleotides read TGTGCCAGCAGTTCCCTGTCCGTCAATGAGCAGTTCTTC. It yields the protein CASSSLSVNEQFF.

This clone was counted between two and nine times. This chain joins TRBV2 and TRBJ2-4; 8 positions match TRBD2. The V gene end was trimmed by 11 bases and the J gene end by 4 bases; junction bases not matched to a gene: 19. The CDR3 length is 17 residues. Looked up from germline, CDR1 is SNHLY and CDR2 is FYNNEI. CDR3 bases: TGTGCCGGACCGGGAGGGGCCGCCTGGGGCTTAAAAAACATTCAGTACTTC. Encoded protein: CAGPGGAAWGLKNIQYF.

The genes are TRBV6-1 and TRBJ1-5; weak D call: TRBD1 (5 bases). This CDR3 spans 14 amino acids. Germline CDR1 and CDR2: MNHNS and SASEGT. V was trimmed by 5 bases and J by 4 bases, leaving 12 bases between them. This CDR3 is CASSQEGSNQPQHF. The CDR3 nucleotides are TGTGCCAGCAGTCAGGAGGGGTCAAATCAGCCCCAGCATTTT.

This clone has ten or more counts. This chain connects TRBV24-1 to TRBJ2-1; D could derive from TRBD1 or TRBD2 (6 bases each). The CDR3 covers 19 residues. CDR1 and CDR2 (germline): KGHDR, SFDVKD. V gave up 3 bases and J gave up 2 bases, with 22 bases separating them. The CDR3 DNA is TGTGCCACCAGTGATACCTTACCCACATTGAGGGGGGCCTACAATGAGCAGTTCTTC. As protein: CATSDTLPTLRGAYNEQFF.

The chain recombines TRBV6-1 with TRBJ2-1; D is perhaps TRBD2 (7 bases). Trimming took off 2 bases at V and 8 bases at J, with 16 bases between the two ends. CDR1 is MNHNS, CDR2 SASEGT, per germline. There are 15 residues in the CDR3. CDR3 DNA: TGTGCCAGCAGTGAATTAGGGGGGGTGTTGGATGAGCAGTTCTTC. Translating gives CASSELGGVLDEQFF.

There are many counts of this clone. V and J are TRBV20-1 and TRBJ2-1, with TRBD2 identical over 8 bases. CDR1 DFQATT and CDR2 SNEGSKA come from the germline V gene (reference sequence). The length of the CDR3 is 14 residues. Trimming removed 4 bases from V and 8 bases from J; junction bases left unmatched: 10. CDR3: CSAIGAGGWDEQFF. CDR3 bases: TGCAGTGCTATAGGTGCGGGAGGTTGGGATGAGCAGTTCTTC.

This clone was counted only a few times. CDR3 in amino acids: CASSQVWGPMNTEAFF. For the CDR3, the DNA is TGTGCCAGCAGCCAAGTGTGGGGACCCATGAACACTGAAGCTTTCTTT. The V and J genes are TRBV3-1 and TRBJ1-1; D might be TRBD1 (5 bases). CDR3 size: 16 residues. V was clipped by 1 base and J by 0 bases, with 12 bases between them. Per germline, CDR1 LGHDT and CDR2 YNNKEL (reference sequence). Supplemented by reference TRBV3-1 and TRBJ1-1, the full variable domain reads DTAVSQTPKYLVTQMGNDKSIKCEQNLGHDTMYWYKQDSKKFLKIMFSYNNKELIINETVPNRFSPKSPDKAHLNLHINSLELGDSAVYFCASSQVWGPMNTEAFFGQGTRLTVV.

This clone showed up many times. Other DNA sequences within the sample encode an identical CDR3. The V gene is TRBV6-1, the J gene TRBJ1-4; TRBD1 matches 9 bases. Trimming removed 4 bases from V and 4 bases from J; junction bases left unmatched: 4. CDR3 length: 15 residues. Germline CDR1 reads MNHNS; CDR2 reads SASEGT. CDR3: CASSGYRGHNEKLFF. The CDR3 DNA is TGTGCCAGCAGTGGATACAGGGGGCATAATGAAAAACTGTTTTTT.

This clone showed up just a few times. Without the conserved terminal phenylalanine or tryptophan, this CDR3 likely stems from a read error. The chain recombines TRBV7-6 with TRBJ2-7, with 10 positions matching TRBD1. The CDR3 is made up of 14 amino acids. V was pared by 10 bases and J by 3 bases, with 9 bases of the junction left unmatched. Germline lookup yields CDR1 SGHVS and CDR2 FNYEAQ. The CDR3, as DNA: TGTGCCAACACCTTAGGGACAGGGGACTACGAGCAGTACCTC. Protein product: CANTLGTGDYEQYL.